This TCR beta chain was recorded in a study of T cells in Graves' hyperthyroidism and ophthalmopathy. Notes on the study in general: Expanded thyroid clonotypes (above 0.001) were mostly also found in blood.

Uncontrolled infection, other autoimmune disease, pregnancy and lactation each barred patients from inclusion. In making diagnoses, clinical symptoms, serum thyroxine and TRAb, thyroid ultrasound and orbital computed tomography were all used. The PBMCs studied were ones that came from 8.5 to 10 ml fresh peripheral blood. With 8 bases clipped from V and 4 bases from J, the junction kept 6 bases outside the gene matches. Germline values: CDR1 SGHTA, CDR2 FQGNSA. The CDR3 covers 13 residues. RNA transcripts gave rise to amplified TCR beta CDR3 regions. An initial round of RT-PCR targeting the TCR CDR3 relied on the HTBI primer set. TCRdb reprocessed the multiplex PCR reads with MiXCR, giving one entry per CDR3 protein. Altogether about 180,000 distinct CDR3 sequences are present, around 15% being singletons, with the ten largest covering 25% to 30%. This clonotype has at least ten counts. Its antigen is unknown.

Sequencing input: blood. The V and J genes are TRBV7-2 and TRBJ1-2; 8 nucleotides agree with TRBD1. The TCR originated in a woman aged 45-65 years with Graves' hyperthyroidism. Written as DNA, the CDR3 is TGTGCCAGCCCACCGACAGGGGTCTATGGCTACACCTTC. Translating it yields CASPPTGVYGYTF.